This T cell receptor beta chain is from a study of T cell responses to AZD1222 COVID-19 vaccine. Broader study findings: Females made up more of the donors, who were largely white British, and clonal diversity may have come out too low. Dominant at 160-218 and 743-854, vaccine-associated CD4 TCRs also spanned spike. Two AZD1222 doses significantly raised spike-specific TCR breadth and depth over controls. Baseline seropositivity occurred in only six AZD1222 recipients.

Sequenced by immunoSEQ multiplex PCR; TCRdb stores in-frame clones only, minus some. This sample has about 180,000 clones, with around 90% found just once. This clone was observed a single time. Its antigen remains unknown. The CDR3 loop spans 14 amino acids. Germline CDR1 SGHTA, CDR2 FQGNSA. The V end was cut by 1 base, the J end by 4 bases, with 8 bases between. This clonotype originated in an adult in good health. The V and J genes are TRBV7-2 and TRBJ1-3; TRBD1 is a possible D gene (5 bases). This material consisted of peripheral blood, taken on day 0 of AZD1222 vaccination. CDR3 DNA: TGTGCCAGCAGCTTAGGAGGGGTCGGAAACACCATATATTTT. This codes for CASSLGGVGNTIYF.